This TCR beta chain comes out of a study of Graves' ophthalmopathy and Graves' hyperthyroidism. Germline V gene sequence: CDR1 MDHEN, CDR2 SYDVKM. The CDR3 contains 14 residues. Trimming removed 2 bases from V and 3 bases from J, with 10 bases in between. Patients with other autoimmune diseases, uncontrolled infections, pregnancy or lactation were excluded. This clonotype was recorded at least ten times. Scientists amplified the TCR beta CDR3 regions from RNA transcripts. HTBI-primed first-round RT-PCR preceded second-round multiplex PCR. Each CDR3 protein gets one entry after TCRdb re-called the multiplex PCR reads with MiXCR. Here the sample spans almost 400,000 distinct CDR3 sequences, around 18% being singletons.

The chain combines TRBV28 with TRBJ1-2, with no clear D. This clonotype was obtained from a woman aged 18 to 35 with Graves' ophthalmopathy. Sequencing was carried out using peripheral blood. CDR3 protein: CASSLRPSDYGYTF. The CDR3 coding sequence is TGTGCCAGCAGTTTACGCCCTAGTGACTATGGCTACACCTTC.